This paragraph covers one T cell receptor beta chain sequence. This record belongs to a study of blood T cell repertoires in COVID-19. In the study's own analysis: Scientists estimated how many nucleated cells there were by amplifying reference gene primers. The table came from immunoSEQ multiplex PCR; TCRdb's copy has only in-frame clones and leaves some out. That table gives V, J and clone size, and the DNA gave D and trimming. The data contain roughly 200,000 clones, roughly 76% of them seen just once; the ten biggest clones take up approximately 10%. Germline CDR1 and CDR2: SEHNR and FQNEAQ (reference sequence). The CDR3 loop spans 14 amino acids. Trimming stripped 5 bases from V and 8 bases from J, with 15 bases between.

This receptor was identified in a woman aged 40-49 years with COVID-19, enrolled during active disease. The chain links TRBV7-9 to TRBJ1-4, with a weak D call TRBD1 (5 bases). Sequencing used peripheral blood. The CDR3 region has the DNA TGTGCCAGCAGCCCGATCGAACAGGAGGAAAAACTGTTTTTT. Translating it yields CASSPIEQEEKLFF.